This TCR beta chain was recorded in a study of control samples from healthy donors and cancer patients. Some clones are missing from TCRdb's copy, which holds only in-frame ones; the method was immunoSEQ multiplex PCR. The table shows 200,000 to 250,000 clones, with about 93% occurring only once. V was pared by 2 bases and J by 7 bases, with 11 bases between. CDR3 length equals 13 residues. Per the germline V gene, CDR1 is MGHRA and CDR2 is YSYEKL. The source of this sequence is a man aged 45 to 65 in good health. The chain employs TRBV4-1 and TRBJ1-1; D may be TRBD1 (6 bases). Source material: blood. In DNA form, the CDR3 reads TGCGCCAGCAGCCAAAGGGAGGGGGGTGAAGCTTTCTTT. It is translated as CASSQREGGEAFF.